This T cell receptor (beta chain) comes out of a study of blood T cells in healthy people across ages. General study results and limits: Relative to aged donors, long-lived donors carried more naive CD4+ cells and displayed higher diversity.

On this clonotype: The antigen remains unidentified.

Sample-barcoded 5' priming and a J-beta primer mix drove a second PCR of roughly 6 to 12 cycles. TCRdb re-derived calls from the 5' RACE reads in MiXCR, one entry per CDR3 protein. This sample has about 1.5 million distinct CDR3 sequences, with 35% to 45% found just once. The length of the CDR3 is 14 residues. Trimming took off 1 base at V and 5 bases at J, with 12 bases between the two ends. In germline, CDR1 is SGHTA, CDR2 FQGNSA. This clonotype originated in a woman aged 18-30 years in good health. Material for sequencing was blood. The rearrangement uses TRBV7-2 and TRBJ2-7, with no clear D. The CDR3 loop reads CASSLVGSIDEQYF. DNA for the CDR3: TGTGCCAGCAGCTTAGTGGGTAGCATCGACGAGCAGTACTTC.